The 29 T cell receptor beta chains in this list originate from one sample, sequenced in a study of blood T cell repertoires in COVID-19 (dated by TCRdb to about 2020). Receptor amplification or capture employed the immunoSEQ multiplex PCR assay. TCRdb carries this immuneACCESS record with in-frame sequences only. Its versions omit some clonotypes, under half of them owing to an unresolved V gene in the studies checked, with the rest unexplained. The sample table contains roughly 100,000 clones; only one count was recorded for around 90% of them. Approximately 5.6% of the sample lies in the top ten. The sequencing input was peripheral blood. The origin of the receptors is a woman in her forties or fifties with COVID-19, enrolled during active disease.

The J gene is TRBJ2-1, the V gene TRBV3-1 (or the pseudogene TRBV3-2); 9 bases are a match to TRBD2. Germline-derived CDR1 and CDR2 are LGHDT and YNNKEL (reference sequence). This CDR3 has 20 residues. J was trimmed by 1 base and V by 5 bases; bases with no gene match: 18. The CDR3 sequence: CASSTLGGSSSGKSYNEQFF. CDR3 sequence (DNA): TGTGCCAGCAGCACCCTTGGGGGGTCGTCTAGCGGGAAATCCTACAATGAGCAGTTCTTC.

The V and J genes are TRBV7-9 and TRBJ2-1, with 9 bases lining up with TRBD1. CDR3 size: 16 residues. Looked up from germline, CDR1 is SEHNR and CDR2 is FQNEAQ (reference sequence). The J segment lost 4 bases and the V segment lost 5 bases, leaving 9 bases of the junction unmatched. CDR3 in amino acids: CASSPDRTGDYNEQFF. The CDR3 coding sequence is TGTGCCAGCAGCCCTGACCGGACAGGGGATTACAATGAGCAGTTCTTC.

The rearrangement links TRBV18 to TRBJ1-1; D unresolved. Germline CDR1 KGHSH, CDR2 LQKENI. V was shortened by 0 bases and J by 1 base, with 9 bases between the two germline ends. This CDR3 is built from 15 residues. CDR3 residues: CASSPPVTPNTEAFF. CDR3 in DNA: TGTGCCAGCTCACCACCGGTGACACCGAACACTGAAGCTTTCTTT.

The rearrangement joins TRBV10-2 to TRBJ2-2; 8 nucleotides align to TRBD2. Losses at the gene ends were 10 bases for V and 3 bases for J; bases not matched to a gene: 10. This CDR3 is built from 15 residues. Germline loops: CDR1 WSHSY, CDR2 SAAADI. The CDR3, as DNA: TGCGCCACCCAGGGAGCGGGGGTGGACACCGGGGAGCTGTTTTTT. It is translated as CATQGAGVDTGELFF.

This sequence joins TRBV9 and TRBJ2-3; the match to TRBD2 covers 10 bases. CDR3 size: 16 residues. CDR1 is SGDLS, CDR2 YYNGEE, per germline. The ends lost 2 bases at V and 0 bases at J; junction bases unmatched: 3. The CDR3 region is CASSVSGGLSTDTQYF. The CDR3 coding sequence is TGTGCCAGCAGCGTTAGCGGGGGGCTTAGCACAGATACGCAGTATTTT.

The V and J genes are TRBV7-3 and TRBJ2-2; D is ambiguous. This CDR3 is 14 amino acids long. The V end lost 1 base, the J end lost 2 bases, and 5 bases lay between the germline ends. Germline lookup yields CDR1 SGHTA and CDR2 FQGTGA. The CDR3 spells CASSLSQNTGELFF. CDR3 in DNA: TGTGCCAGCAGCTTAAGTCAAAACACCGGGGAGCTGTTTTTT.

The V and J genes are TRBV5-5 and TRBJ2-3, with unresolved D. This CDR3 contains 15 residues. Per the germline V gene, CDR1 is SGHKS and CDR2 is YYEKEE (reference sequence). Deletions cut 1 base from V and 5 bases from J, with 14 bases between. The CDR3 sequence: CASSLFRLSGDTQYF. The CDR3 region has the DNA TGTGCCAGCAGCTTGTTTCGGTTATCGGGAGATACGCAGTATTTT.

The chain has TRBV5-4 and TRBJ2-1; no clear D gene. V lost 1 base to trimming and J lost 1 base, with 12 bases between them. The CDR3 is 16 amino acids. Germline V gene data show CDR1 as SGHNT and CDR2 as YYREEE (reference sequence). The CDR3 DNA is TGTGCCAGCAGCTTGAATCCCCTCAGTTCCTACAATGAGCAGTTCTTC. Its protein product is CASSLNPLSSYNEQFF.

The chain employs TRBV12-3 or TRBV12-4 and TRBJ1-1, with D perhaps matching TRBD1 (5 bases). This CDR3 has 13 amino acids. V dropped 6 bases and J dropped 1 base, with 9 bases sitting between them. CDR3 sequence: CASSQGPNTEAFF. Written as DNA, the CDR3 is TGTGCCAGCAGCCAGGGCCCGAACACTGAAGCTTTCTTT.

This sequence joins TRBV7-9 and TRBJ1-1, with TRBD1 matching over 7 bases. CDR1 and CDR2 (germline): SEHNR, FQNEAQ (reference sequence). Losses at the gene ends were 5 bases for V and 2 bases for J; bases not matched to a gene: 8. The CDR3 contains 15 residues. The CDR3 region has the DNA TGTGCCAGCAGCCCCGGGACAGCTTTTAACACTGAAGCTTTCTTT. Translating it yields CASSPGTAFNTEAFF. The variable domain in full, completed from reference TRBV7-9 and TRBJ1-1, reads DTGVSQNPRHKITKRGQNVTFRCDPISEHNRLYWYRQTLGQGPEFLTYFQNEAQLEKSRLLSDRFSAERPKGSFSTLEIQRTEQGDSAMYLCASSPGTAFNTEAFFGQGTRLTVV.

The chain recombines TRBV24-1 with TRBJ2-3; 8 bases align to TRBD1. J gave up 4 bases and V 6 bases, and 2 bases lay outside the gene matches. CDR3 length: 13 residues. Germline V gene data show CDR1 as KGHDR and CDR2 as SFDVKD. This CDR3 is CATSNRGSDTQYF. CDR3 bases: TGTGCCACCAGTAACAGGGGGTCAGATACGCAGTATTTT.

This rearrangement joins TRBV7-9 to TRBJ2-5; TRBD1 agrees at 10 bases. CDR3 size: 15 residues. V shed 5 bases and J 5 bases; nucleotides not matched to a gene: 8. Germline CDR1 SEHNR, CDR2 FQNEAQ (reference sequence). This chain's CDR3 is CASSPGTGASETQYF. In DNA form, the CDR3 reads TGTGCCAGCAGCCCTGGGACAGGGGCCTCGGAGACCCAGTACTTC.

This chain uses TRBV4-2 with TRBJ1-1, with TRBD1 matching over 7 bases. This CDR3 has 15 amino acids. With 5 bases clipped from V and 5 bases from J, the junction kept 11 bases outside the gene matches. Germline-derived CDR1 and CDR2 are LGHNA and YNFKEQ. The DNA for the CDR3 is TGTGCCAGCAGCGACGGCGGGACAGCGAGAACTGAAGCTTTCTTT. This translates into CASSDGGTARTEAFF.

Only one count was recorded for this clone. The J gene is TRBJ1-4, the V gene TRBV7-9; 7 positions agree with TRBD1. With V trimmed by 4 bases and J by 7 bases, 6 bases remained unmatched. Germline assignment: CDR1 SEHNR and CDR2 FQNEAQ (reference sequence). This CDR3 is built from 14 residues. The CDR3, as DNA: TGTGCCAGCAGCTCGAGGGGGCCCGCTGAAAAACTGTTTTTT. The encoded protein is CASSSRGPAEKLFF.

This chain connects TRBV12-5 to TRBJ2-5; D is possibly TRBD2 (6 bases). CDR3 length: 13 amino acids. Trimming left V 7 bases short and J 5 bases short, with 14 bases between. Germline CDR1 is LGHNT and CDR2 is FRNRAP. Here the CDR3 reads CASAMGGGETQYF. As DNA, the CDR3 is TGTGCTAGTGCCATGGGGGGAGGCGAGACCCAGTACTTC.

The J gene is TRBJ2-2, the V gene TRBV7-9; D possibly corresponds to TRBD2 (5 bases). The germline CDR1 and CDR2 sequences are SEHNR and FQNEAQ (reference sequence). This CDR3 has 12 amino acids. V was clipped by 5 bases and J by 6 bases, with 7 bases between them. The CDR3 is CASSPGAGELFF. The CDR3 region has the DNA TGTGCCAGCAGCCCCGGGGCCGGGGAGCTGTTTTTT.

This rearrangement joins TRBV7-2 to TRBJ1-3; 8 nucleotides match TRBD1. The V and J ends lost 4 bases and 1 base, in that order; junction bases with no gene match: 3. This CDR3 contains 15 residues. The germline V gene has CDR1 SGHTA and CDR2 FQGNSA. The CDR3 DNA sequence: TGTGCCAGCAGCTCGGACAGGGCGTCTGGAAACACCATATATTTT. This gives the protein CASSSDRASGNTIYF.

This sequence joins TRBV10-1 and TRBJ2-7; 12 bases fit TRBD2. The CDR3 totals 15 residues. Trimming removed 2 bases from V and 6 bases from J; junction bases left unmatched: 5. CDR1 and CDR2 from the germline V gene are WNHNN and SYGVQD (reference sequence). This chain's CDR3 is CASSETSGGFGEQYF. The CDR3 DNA reads TGCGCCAGCAGTGAGACTAGCGGGGGGTTTGGCGAGCAGTACTTC.

The chain is built from TRBV6-5 and TRBJ2-5, with TRBD2 identical over 9 bases. This CDR3 region has 15 residues. The trim removed 0 bases at V and 5 bases at J, leaving 4 bases unmatched. Germline V gene lookup returns CDR1 MNHEY and CDR2 SVGAGI. DNA of the CDR3: TGTGCCAGCAGTTACTCGGCTAGCGGGGAGGAGACCCAGTACTTC. Translated, it gives CASSYSASGEETQYF.

Written as DNA, the CDR3 is TGTGCCAGTAGGCGTGGGCGGGGGGACACCGGGGAGCTGTTTTTT. Encoded protein: CASRRGRGDTGELFF. This chain links TRBV19 with TRBJ2-2; 8 positions agree with TRBD2. The CDR3 sequence is 15 residues long. Germline V gene data show CDR1 as LNHDA and CDR2 as SQIVND (reference sequence). V was pared by 6 bases and J by 3 bases, with 6 bases of the junction left unmatched.

This chain joins TRBV7-9 and TRBJ2-3; TRBD2 matches 8 bases. This CDR3 is built from 16 residues. The J segment lost 2 bases and the V segment lost 3 bases, leaving 7 bases of the junction unmatched. CDR1 and CDR2 from the germline V gene are SEHNR and FQNEAQ (reference sequence). CDR3 nucleotide sequence: TGTGCCAGCAGCTTGGCTCGGGGGGGATACACAGATACGCAGTATTTT. Its protein is CASSLARGGYTDTQYF.

V usage is TRBV6-5 and J usage is TRBJ2-2; perhaps TRBD1 as D (6 bases). The CDR3 runs to 13 residues. V was shortened by 9 bases and J by 4 bases, with 12 bases between the two germline ends. Germline values: CDR1 MNHEY, CDR2 SVGAGI. The CDR3 loop reads CASPGAGTGELFF. The CDR3 region has the DNA TGTGCCAGTCCAGGGGCCGGCACCGGGGAGCTGTTTTTT.

The chain is built from TRBV5-1 and TRBJ1-1; 7 nucleotides match TRBD1. Per the germline V gene, CDR1 is SGHRS and CDR2 is YFSETQ. The trim removed 0 bases at V and 4 bases at J, leaving 6 bases unmatched. This CDR3 spans 15 amino acids. CDR3 DNA sequence: TGCGCCAGCAGCTTGGAAGGGGGCGATGGCACTGAAGCTTTCTTT. This translates into CASSLEGGDGTEAFF.

V gene TRBV2 combines with J gene TRBJ2-2; possibly TRBD2 for D (6 bases). The CDR3 totals 15 residues. V lost 5 bases and J 1 base, leaving 11 bases between the germline ends. CDR1 is SNHLY and CDR2 is FYNNEI in the germline V gene. CDR3 region: CASSQEAGNTGELFF. The CDR3 DNA reads as TGTGCCAGCAGTCAGGAAGCGGGGAACACCGGGGAGCTGTTTTTT.

This sequence joins TRBV25-1 and TRBJ2-7; 10 positions match TRBD2. In germline, CDR1 is MGHDK, CDR2 SYGVNS. The CDR3 runs 14 residues. V lost 6 bases to trimming and J lost 5 bases; unmatched junction nucleotides: 7. CDR3 loop: CASRPGLAPHEQYF. In DNA form, the CDR3 reads TGTGCCAGCAGACCGGGACTAGCGCCCCACGAGCAGTACTTC.

The gene calls are TRBV25-1 and TRBJ2-1; no firm D call. Germline V CDR1 and CDR2: MGHDK, SYGVNS. V was trimmed by 8 bases and J by 6 bases, leaving 11 bases between them. The CDR3 is made up of 12 amino acids. The CDR3 sequence: CASRVGVNEQFF. The CDR3 bases are TGTGCCAGCCGGGTAGGAGTCAATGAGCAGTTCTTC.

The chain employs TRBV28 and TRBJ1-4; D is uncertain. CDR3 length equals 14 residues. Germline V CDR1 and CDR2: MDHEN, SYDVKM. The V and J ends lost 2 bases and 4 bases respectively, with 8 bases between them. The CDR3 DNA follows: TGTGCCAGCAGTTTAATGCGGGGTAATGAAAAACTGTTTTTT. The encoded protein is CASSLMRGNEKLFF.

The chain uses TRBV25-1 and TRBJ2-3, with TRBD2 as a possible D gene (7 bases). Germline V gene data show CDR1 as MGHDK and CDR2 as SYGVNS. CDR3 length: 16 amino acids. V was shortened by 1 base and J by 4 bases, with 15 bases between the two germline ends. DNA of the CDR3: TGTGCCAGCAGTGAATTTGACGGGGGGCCAGCAGATACGCAGTATTTT. This encodes CASSEFDGGPADTQYF.

J is TRBJ2-7 and V is TRBV18, with 8 bases that match TRBD2. The V and J ends lost 3 bases and 2 bases, in that order; junction bases with no gene match: 6. Germline assignment: CDR1 KGHSH and CDR2 LQKENI. CDR3 length: 15 residues. The CDR3 region has the DNA TGTGCCAGCTCACCGGAAGCGGGGGCTGCCTACGAGCAGTACTTC. Protein sequence: CASSPEAGAAYEQYF.